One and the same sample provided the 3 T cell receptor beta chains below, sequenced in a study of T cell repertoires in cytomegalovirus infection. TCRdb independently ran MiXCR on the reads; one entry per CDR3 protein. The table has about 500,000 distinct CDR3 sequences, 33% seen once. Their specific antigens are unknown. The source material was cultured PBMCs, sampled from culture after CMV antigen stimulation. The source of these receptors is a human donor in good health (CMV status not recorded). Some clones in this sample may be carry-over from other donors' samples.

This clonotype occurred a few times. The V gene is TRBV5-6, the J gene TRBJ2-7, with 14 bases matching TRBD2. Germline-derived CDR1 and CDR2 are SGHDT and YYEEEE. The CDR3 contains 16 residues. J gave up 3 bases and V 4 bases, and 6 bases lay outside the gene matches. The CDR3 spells CASSPRTSGRFYEQYV. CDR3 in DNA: TGTGCCAGCAGCCCCCGGACTAGCGGGAGGTTCTACGAGCAGTACGTC.

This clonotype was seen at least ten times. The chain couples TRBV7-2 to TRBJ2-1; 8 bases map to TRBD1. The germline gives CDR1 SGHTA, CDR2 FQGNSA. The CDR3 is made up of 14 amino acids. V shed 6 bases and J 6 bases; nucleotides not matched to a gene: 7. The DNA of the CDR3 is TGTGCCAGCAGACCGACAGGGGACGGCAATGAGCAGTTCTTC. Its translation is CASRPTGDGNEQFF.

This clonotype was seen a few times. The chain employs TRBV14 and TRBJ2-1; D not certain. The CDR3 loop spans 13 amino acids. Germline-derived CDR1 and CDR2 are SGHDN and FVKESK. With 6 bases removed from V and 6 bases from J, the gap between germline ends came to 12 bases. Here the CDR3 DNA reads TGTGCCAGCAGTATTGGCCACCTCAATGAGCAGTTCTTC. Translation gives CASSIGHLNEQFF.